These 20 T cell receptor beta chains were all obtained from the same sample, sequenced in a study of CD8 T cells in Susac syndrome. The RNA, 0.5 to 1 ug, was put through reverse transcription using random hexamers. TCRdb passed the immunoSEQ multiplex PCR reads through MiXCR, listing each CDR3 protein once. This table holds about 190,000 distinct CDR3 sequences, 85% to 95% found once. The sequenced sample was CD8+ T cells from PBMCs. These receptors were collected from a human donor with Susac syndrome.

J is TRBJ2-1 and V is TRBV19; weak D call: TRBD2 (6 bases). This CDR3 is 18 amino acids long. V lost 3 bases and J lost 2, with 20 bases in between. Per germline, CDR1 LNHDA and CDR2 SQIVND (reference sequence). Here the CDR3 reads CASSIIFGGTSPYNEQFF. The CDR3 nucleotides read TGTGCCAGTAGTATTATCTTCGGAGGGACCTCGCCCTACAATGAGCAGTTCTTC. Full variable domain (outside the CDR3, taken from reference TRBV19 and TRBJ2-1): DGGITQSPKYLFRKEGQNVTLSCEQNLNHDAMYWYRQDPGQGLRLIYYSQIVNDFQKGDIAEGYSVSREKKESFPLTVTSAQKNPTAFYLCASSIIFGGTSPYNEQFFGPGTRLTVL.

The chain is built from TRBV6-5 and TRBJ1-1; D gene uncertain. The CDR3 extends over 13 amino acids. From germline, CDR1 is MNHEY and CDR2 SVGAGI. Between the trimmed V and J ends, which lost 5 bases and 7 bases, there was a span of 14 bases. CDR3 nucleotides: TGTGCCAGCAGTATCGACTTGCAAGGTGAAGCTTTCTTT. Residues: CASSIDLQGEAFF.

J is TRBJ2-3 and V is TRBV28, with TRBD2 matching 7 bases. The CDR3 is 15 residues long. V gave up 5 bases and J gave up 1 base; unmatched junction bases: 6. Germline lookup yields CDR1 MDHEN and CDR2 SYDVKM. The CDR3 nucleotides are TGTGCCAGCAGTCGGACTAGTATCGGCACAGATACGCAGTATTTT. Translated, it gives CASSRTSIGTDTQYF.

This clonotype was observed a single time. The chain has TRBV27 and TRBJ1-2; D remains ambiguous. The V end lost 2 bases, the J end lost 3 bases, and 7 bases lay between the germline ends. CDR1 and CDR2 from the germline V gene are MNHEY and SMNVEV (reference sequence). This CDR3 region has 13 residues. The CDR3 DNA reads TGTGCCAGCAGTTTAAGTAGGGACTATGGCTACACCTTC. As protein: CASSLSRDYGYTF.

The chain recombines TRBV4-1 with TRBJ1-5; D is undetermined. The CDR3 is made up of 16 amino acids. The V gene's germline CDR1 is MGHRA and CDR2 YSYEKL. Trimming stripped 0 bases from V and 0 bases from J, with 9 bases between. CDR3 in amino acids: CASSQDTADSNQPQHF. DNA for the CDR3: TGCGCCAGCAGCCAAGATACGGCGGATAGCAATCAGCCCCAGCATTTT.

This clonotype was found once. This chain uses TRBV20-1 with TRBJ1-2; 7 positions agree with TRBD1. Germline loops: CDR1 DFQATT, CDR2 SNEGSKA (reference sequence). Trimming took 3 bases from V and 7 from J; bases not matched to a gene: 11. This CDR3 has 14 amino acids. The CDR3 DNA follows: TGCAGTGCTAGTGACCCTGGACAGGAGAGTGGCTACACCTTC. It encodes CSASDPGQESGYTF.

The chain uses TRBV24-1 and TRBJ2-5; 9 bases are shared with TRBD1. Germline values: CDR1 KGHDR, CDR2 SFDVKD. This CDR3 is built from 14 residues. Trimming removed 12 bases from V and 5 bases from J; junction bases left unmatched: 12. The CDR3 DNA follows: TGTGCCGCCTTTCCCGGGACAGGGAACGAGACCCAGTACTTC. It specifies CAAFPGTGNETQYF.

The chain combines TRBV30 with TRBJ2-7; possibly TRBD2 for D (6 bases). Germline CDR1 is GTSNPN and CDR2 is SVGIG (reference sequence). V was shortened by 4 bases and J by 3 bases, with 16 bases between the two germline ends. CDR3 length equals 14 residues. DNA of the CDR3: TGTGCCTGGACCCGGGGGACGGATGGCTACGAGCAGTACTTC. This gives the protein CAWTRGTDGYEQYF.

The genes are TRBV5-1 and TRBJ1-2, with a tentative D call TRBD1 (5 bases). The V end was cut by 1 base, the J end by 3 bases, with 13 bases between. The CDR3 has 15 residues. Germline CDR1 is SGHRS and CDR2 is YFSETQ. The DNA for the CDR3 is TGCGCCAGCAGCTTGATCCCAGGGAGTGACTATGGCTACACCTTC. Amino acids: CASSLIPGSDYGYTF.

The J gene is TRBJ2-1, the V gene TRBV30, with TRBD1 matching over 9 bases. In germline, CDR1 is GTSNPN, CDR2 SVGIG (reference sequence). The CDR3 runs 14 residues. Trimming took 5 bases from V and 4 from J; bases not matched to a gene: 6. The DNA for the CDR3 is TGTGCCTGGGCCCCCGGACAGGGGTACAATGAGCAGTTCTTC. Protein product: CAWAPGQGYNEQFF. Using reference TRBV30 and TRBJ2-1 for the parts outside the CDR3, the full variable domain is SQTIHQWPATLVQPVGSPLSLECTVEGTSNPNLYWYRQAAGRGLQLLFYSVGIGQISSEVPQNLSASRPQDRQFILSSKKLLLSDSGFYLCAWAPGQGYNEQFFGPGTRLTVL.

This clonotype showed up just once. The genes are TRBV12-3 or TRBV12-4 and TRBJ1-2; 9 bases are shared with TRBD1. The V and J ends lost 5 bases and 0 bases, in that order; junction bases with no gene match: 4. CDR3 length equals 15 residues. CDR3 nucleotide sequence: TGTGCCAGCAGTCCCTGGACAGGGGCTAACTATGGCTACACCTTC. Residues: CASSPWTGANYGYTF.

CDR3: CASKFQGPGELFF. CDR3 in DNA: TGTGCCAGTAAATTCCAGGGGCCCGGGGAGCTGTTTTTT. The chain combines TRBV19 with TRBJ2-2; D possibly corresponds to TRBD1 (6 bases). The V and J ends lost 7 bases and 6 bases respectively, with 12 bases between them. CDR1 and CDR2 (germline): LNHDA, SQIVND (reference sequence). This CDR3 region has 13 residues.

About this clonotype itself: An end of the junction does not agree with germline; a read error may underlie this. This sequence joins TRBV28 and TRBJ2-5; D not resolved. The length of the CDR3 is 13 residues. In germline, CDR1 is MDHEN, CDR2 SYDVKM. In nucleotides, the CDR3 is TGTGCCAGCAGCCCGGAACCACAAGGGACCCAGTACTTC. Encoded protein: CASSPEPQGTQYF.

The chain carries TRBV6-5 and TRBJ1-4; D remains ambiguous. Trimming shortened V by 6 bases and J by 6 bases, and 17 bases separated the two germline ends. The CDR3 runs to 15 residues. Germline V lookup: CDR1 MNHEY, CDR2 SVGAGI. The CDR3 spells CASRSDGRADEKLFF. The CDR3, as DNA: TGTGCCAGCAGGAGTGACGGCCGAGCTGATGAAAAACTGTTTTTT.

The J gene is TRBJ2-7, the V gene TRBV27; 8 positions match TRBD1. With 6 bases clipped from V and 0 bases from J, the junction kept 4 bases outside the gene matches. The CDR3 covers 14 residues. Germline-derived CDR1 and CDR2 are MNHEY and SMNVEV (reference sequence). Here the CDR3 reads CASRGQGNSYEQYF. The CDR3 nucleotides are TGTGCCAGCAGAGGACAGGGCAACTCCTACGAGCAGTACTTC.

The chain carries TRBV11-2 and TRBJ1-1; no definite D call. The CDR3 is 13 residues long. The germline V gene has CDR1 SGHAT and CDR2 FQNNGV. The germline V and J ends were trimmed by 4 bases and 11 bases, with 17 bases remaining between them. This CDR3 reads CASSSNTGFTAFF. CDR3 sequence (DNA): TGTGCCAGCAGCTCCAACACCGGATTCACGGCTTTCTTT.

The sample holds one count of this clonotype. CDR3 protein: CASSQNRGTYEQYF. DNA for the CDR3: TGCGCCAGCAGCCAAAACAGGGGAACCTACGAGCAGTACTTC. The J gene is TRBJ2-7, the V gene TRBV4-1, with 7 bases that match TRBD1. Germline CDR1 and CDR2: MGHRA and YSYEKL. V shed 2 bases, J shed 2 bases, and the junction held 3 bases outside the gene matches. This CDR3 is built from 14 residues.

The chain is built from TRBV6-1 and TRBJ2-1; D unresolved. Trimming shortened V by 6 bases and J by 0 bases, and 15 bases separated the two germline ends. This CDR3 is 16 amino acids long. Per germline, CDR1 MNHNS and CDR2 SASEGT. The CDR3 nucleotides are TGTGCCAGCAGCTCCCGTCAGGTCATCTCCTACAATGAGCAGTTCTTC. Its protein is CASSSRQVISYNEQFF.

The chain employs TRBV2 and TRBJ2-3; 11 bases match TRBD2. J lost 4 bases, V lost 6 bases, and 12 bases had no gene match. Germline-derived CDR1 and CDR2 are SNHLY and FYNNEI. The CDR3 has 17 amino acids. Here the CDR3 reads CASRGLTSGSRADTQYF. Written as DNA, the CDR3 is TGTGCCAGCAGGGGACTTACTAGCGGGAGTCGCGCAGATACGCAGTATTTT.

This chain connects TRBV13 to TRBJ2-4; a weak D match, TRBD1 (6 bases). From germline, CDR1 is PRHDT and CDR2 FYEKMQ (reference sequence). V lost 6 bases and J lost 4, with 13 bases in between. CDR3 length: 14 residues. The CDR3 DNA reads TGTGCCAGCAGGGCGAGGACAGATAAAAACATTCAGTACTTC. Protein product: CASRARTDKNIQYF. Combining the CDR3 with reference TRBV13 and TRBJ2-4 gives the whole variable domain AAGVIQSPRHLIKEKRETATLKCYPIPRHDTVYWYQQGPGQDPQFLISFYEKMQSDKGSIPDRFSAQQFSDYHSELNMSSLELGDSALYFCASRARTDKNIQYFGAGTRLSVL.